Presented here are 20 T cell receptor beta chains from one specimen sequenced in a study of cytomegalovirus exposure and HLA in healthy donors. Primers for the PCR totalled 60 Vbeta and 13 Jbeta. Using immunoSEQ multiplex PCR, the repertoire was profiled, and TCRdb retains in-frame clones only, with some absent. The data hold tens of thousands of clones, with around 78% observed a single time. The sequencing sample was made of PBMCs. The receptors shown here come from a male donor in good health and CMV-seropositive.

The rearrangement uses TRBV4-3 and TRBJ1-2, with 8 bases that match TRBD1. CDR1 and CDR2 from the germline V gene are LGHNA and YSLEER. V trimming: 2 bases; J trimming: 8 bases; junction bases outside the gene matches: 13. The CDR3 consists of 16 residues. CDR3 amino acids: CASSQQRGQGAKGYTF. The CDR3 DNA follows: TGCGCCAGCAGCCAACAGCGGGGCCAGGGGGCTAAAGGCTACACCTTC.

V gene TRBV4-1 combines with J gene TRBJ1-5, with D possibly being TRBD1 (5 bases). CDR1 is MGHRA, CDR2 YSYEKL, per germline. The germline V and J ends were trimmed by 4 bases and 7 bases, with 11 bases remaining between them. The CDR3 totals 13 residues. In nucleotides, the CDR3 is TGCGCCAGCAGCCCCCAGGGTCAACAGCCCCAGCATTTT. It yields the protein CASSPQGQQPQHF.

The chain has TRBV28 and TRBJ2-2, with D possibly being TRBD2 (6 bases). Looked up from germline, CDR1 is MDHEN and CDR2 is SYDVKM. This CDR3 is built from 15 residues. V lost 3 bases to trimming and J lost 6 bases, with 14 bases between them. The DNA of the CDR3 is TGTGCCAGCAGTTTGTTCGGGAGAAGGGCCGGGGAGCTGTTTTTT. This gives the protein CASSLFGRRAGELFF.

This sequence joins TRBV4-1 and TRBJ1-5; D possibly corresponds to TRBD1 (5 bases). Trimming removed 4 bases from V and 4 bases from J, with 11 bases in between. Per the germline V gene, CDR1 is MGHRA and CDR2 is YSYEKL. The CDR3 is 14 amino acids. The CDR3 here is CASSPVGPNQPQHF. CDR3 DNA sequence: TGCGCCAGCAGCCCTGTGGGGCCGAATCAGCCCCAGCATTTT.

The CDR3 DNA reads TGTGCCAGCAGCGCGGGACAGGATCCACCCCTCCACTTT. It specifies CASSAGQDPPLHF. The J gene is TRBJ1-6, the V gene TRBV9; 8 positions agree with TRBD1. Germline-derived CDR1 and CDR2 are SGDLS and YYNGEE. The CDR3 is 13 amino acids. Trimming took 3 bases from V and 11 from J; bases not matched to a gene: 4.

The chain is built from TRBV19 and TRBJ1-1, with TRBD1 identical over 9 bases. Per germline, CDR1 LNHDA and CDR2 SQIVND (reference sequence). J was trimmed by 2 bases and V by 5 bases; bases with no gene match: 6. This CDR3 contains 15 residues. The CDR3 DNA is TGTGCCAGTAGTGCCACAGGGGGCGGAAACACTGAAGCTTTCTTT. Its translation is CASSATGGGNTEAFF.

This clone appeared a few times. The chain uses TRBV13 and TRBJ2-5; D gene ambiguous. Trimming left V 0 bases short and J 5 bases short, with 19 bases between. This CDR3 has 17 amino acids. Germline V gives CDR1 PRHDT, CDR2 FYEKMQ (reference sequence). For the CDR3, the DNA is TGTGCCAGCAGCTTAGGAAGGATGCGGCGAGCGCGGGAGACCCAGTACTTC. Its protein is CASSLGRMRRARETQYF. Based on the CDR3 plus reference TRBV13 and TRBJ2-5, the full variable domain is AAGVIQSPRHLIKEKRETATLKCYPIPRHDTVYWYQQGPGQDPQFLISFYEKMQSDKGSIPDRFSAQQFSDYHSELNMSSLELGDSALYFCASSLGRMRRARETQYFGPGTRLLVL.

The chain carries TRBV6-6 and TRBJ2-7; D is perhaps TRBD1 (6 bases). The germline V and J ends were trimmed by 6 bases and 3 bases, with 15 bases remaining between them. The CDR3 runs 14 residues. Germline values: CDR1 MNHNY, CDR2 SVGAGI (reference sequence). The CDR3 loop is CASRQGPRLYEQYF. CDR3 DNA sequence: TGTGCCAGCAGACAGGGACCGAGACTCTACGAGCAGTACTTC.

There are a few counts of this clone. The genes are TRBV7-8 and TRBJ2-7; no definite D call. Between the trimmed V and J ends, which lost 1 base and 5 bases, there was a span of 9 bases. This CDR3 is built from 13 residues. The V gene's germline CDR1 is SGHVS and CDR2 FQNEAQ. The CDR3 region has the DNA TGTGCCAGCAGCTTAGGGCTGTTGGACGAGCAGTACTTC. Protein product: CASSLGLLDEQYF.

This chain uses TRBV4-1 with TRBJ2-7; 9 bases are shared with TRBD1. The germline V gene has CDR1 MGHRA and CDR2 YSYEKL. The CDR3 length is 15 residues. The J segment lost 2 bases and the V segment lost 2 bases, leaving 4 bases of the junction unmatched. The DNA of the CDR3 is TGCGCCAGCAGCCAACTGGACAGGGGAACCTACGAGCAGTACTTC. Translating it yields CASSQLDRGTYEQYF.

The chain links TRBV19 to TRBJ1-2; no reliable D call. The ends were cut back, 4 bases at V and 5 bases at J, with 11 bases in the middle. There are 13 residues in the CDR3. CDR1 LNHDA and CDR2 SQIVND come from the germline V gene (reference sequence). The CDR3 coding sequence is TGTGCCAGTAGTACCTTTGGCCGATATGGCTACACCTTC. Translating gives CASSTFGRYGYTF.

The rearrangement joins TRBV28 to TRBJ1-1; no reliable D call. Germline V gene lookup returns CDR1 MDHEN and CDR2 SYDVKM. The CDR3 totals 11 residues. Trimming took 1 base from V and 5 from J, leaving 2 bases between them. The CDR3 reads CASSLSTEAFF. In DNA form, the CDR3 reads TGTGCCAGCAGTTTATCGACTGAAGCTTTCTTT.

The genes are TRBV7-6 and TRBJ1-4; 10 nucleotides align to TRBD1. CDR3 length equals 22 residues. V gave up 4 bases and J gave up 3 bases; unmatched junction bases: 23. Germline values: CDR1 SGHVS, CDR2 FNYEAQ. The CDR3 DNA follows: TGTGCCAGCAGCTGGCTATTTTTGGGGACAGGGGTCGATTTTTGGTCTAATGAAAAACTGTTTTTT. Translating it yields CASSWLFLGTGVDFWSNEKLFF.

The rearrangement uses TRBV2 and TRBJ2-7, with 10 bases lining up with TRBD2. V trimming: 4 bases; J trimming: 7 bases; junction bases outside the gene matches: 10. The CDR3 has 15 residues. Germline lookup yields CDR1 SNHLY and CDR2 FYNNEI. CDR3 protein: CASSGSGGASGEQYF. The CDR3 DNA is TGTGCCAGCAGTGGGAGCGGGGGGGCGTCGGGTGAGCAGTACTTC.

This chain connects TRBV29-1 to TRBJ1-5, with 9 nucleotides matching TRBD1. CDR1 and CDR2 from the germline V gene are SQVTM and ANQGSEA. J was trimmed by 5 bases and V by 6 bases; bases with no gene match: 8. There are 14 residues in the CDR3. The CDR3 DNA reads TGCAGCGTCGTCGGGACAGGGAGGGATCAGCCCCAGCATTTT. Translating it yields CSVVGTGRDQPQHF. Full variable domain (outside the CDR3, taken from reference TRBV29-1 and TRBJ1-5): SAVISQKPSRDICQRGTSLTIQCQVDSQVTMMFWYRQQPGQSLTLIATANQGSEATYESGFVIDKFPISRPNLTFSTLTVSNMSPEDSSIYLCSVVGTGRDQPQHFGDGTRLSIL.

In this sample, this clone turned up once. The chain carries TRBV28 and TRBJ1-5, with 9 bases lining up with TRBD1. The CDR3 spans 18 residues. V was pared by 4 bases and J by 0 bases, with 10 bases of the junction left unmatched. Germline-derived CDR1 and CDR2 are MDHEN and SYDVKM. DNA for the CDR3: TGTGCCAGCAGTTCTATTGACAGGGGGGATAATAGCAATCAGCCCCAGCATTTT. Translated: CASSSIDRGDNSNQPQHF.

The V call is TRBV5-8, the J call TRBJ2-7; no definite D call. Trimming left V 4 bases short and J 0 bases short, with 14 bases between. Germline CDR1 SGHTS, CDR2 YDEGEE. This CDR3 spans 15 amino acids. The DNA of the CDR3 is TGTGCCAGCAGCCTTGGTCTAGTCAGCTCCTACGAGCAGTACTTC. It translates to CASSLGLVSSYEQYF.

This sequence joins TRBV10-3 and TRBJ2-3; 15 positions agree with TRBD2. In germline, CDR1 is ENHRY, CDR2 SYGVKD. V was clipped by 6 bases and J by 2 bases; unmatched bases: 3. This CDR3 region has 16 residues. The CDR3, as DNA: TGTGCCATCAGCGGACTAGCGGGAGGGGTCACAGATACGCAGTATTTT. Translated, it gives CAISGLAGGVTDTQYF.

This sequence joins TRBV9 and TRBJ1-1, with 12 bases that match TRBD1. The germline V gene encodes CDR1 SGDLS and CDR2 YYNGEE. V dropped 0 bases and J dropped 3; count of bases not matched to a gene: 9. This CDR3 contains 18 residues. The CDR3 DNA reads as TGTGCCAGCAGCGTAGCATCGGGACAGGGGGCTAGTTACACTGAAGCTTTCTTT. It encodes CASSVASGQGASYTEAFF. The full variable domain, rest sourced from reference TRBV9 and TRBJ1-1, is DSGVTQTPKHLITATGQRVTLRCSPRSGDLSVYWYQQSLDQGLQFLIQYYNGEERAKGNILERFSAQQFPDLHSELNLSSLELGDSALYFCASSVASGQGASYTEAFFGQGTRLTVV.

The rearrangement uses TRBV7-9 and TRBJ1-5; TRBD1 agrees at 7 bases. Germline V gene sequence: CDR1 SEHNR, CDR2 FQNEAQ (reference sequence). The CDR3 totals 18 residues. V lost 5 bases, J lost 2 bases, and 15 bases stayed unmatched. The chain's CDR3 is CASSQIGGGPVGNQPQHF. In DNA form, the CDR3 reads TGTGCCAGCAGCCAAATTGGAGGGGGCCCGGTTGGCAATCAGCCCCAGCATTTT.